This T cell receptor beta chain was found in a study of PD-1 blockade in classical Hodgkin lymphoma. Study findings and constraints: CD4+ TCR diversity, unlike CD8+, climbed significantly by C4D1.

Sequencing used immunoSEQ multiplex PCR; TCRdb keeps in-frame clones, though not all of them. The table has 15,000 to 20,000 clones, approximately 81% seen once. Note on this clone: As yet, its antigen is unknown.

CDR1 and CDR2 from the germline V gene are SGHRS and YFSETQ. Trimming stripped 1 base from V and 2 bases from J, with 7 bases between. This CDR3 contains 15 residues. Documented time point: cycle 4 day 1 (C4D1), after five to seven weeks of nivolumab. No patient escaped relapse after autologous stem cell transplantation, and brentuximab vedotin exposure varied. Negative magnetic selection isolated CD4+ T cells from thawed PBMCs. Patients showed best responses of complete response, partial response or progressive disease. This rearrangement joins TRBV5-1 to TRBJ2-6; no clear D. The TCR was taken from a human donor with classical Hodgkin lymphoma. The source material was CD4+ T cells from blood, sampled before the fourth cycle of nivolumab. This chain's CDR3 is CASSLWEAGANVLTF. CDR3 sequence (DNA): TGCGCCAGCAGCTTGTGGGAAGCTGGGGCCAACGTCCTGACTTTC.